This T cell receptor (beta chain) came from a study of blood T cell repertoires in COVID-19. Study-level background: The United States, Italy and Spain were the sources of the acute and convalescent COVID-19 samples.

Methods used by the authors: Reference gene primer amplification in the assay estimated nucleated cell counts. The table came from immunoSEQ multiplex PCR; TCRdb's copy has only in-frame clones and leaves some out. V and J calls and clone size are copied from that table; D and trimming were computed from the DNA. The repertoire holds a few hundred thousand clones, 75% to 90% seen once, with around a tenth in the top ten. Trimming stripped 0 bases from V and 2 bases from J, with 12 bases between. Germline CDR1 is SGDLS and CDR2 is YYNGEE. The CDR3 totals 15 residues. Participants, about 18 to 90 years old, spanned under 30 US areas. Either two negative PCRs, clearance, or symptom resolution qualified Cohort 3 donors as recovered.

Material: PBMCs or T cells enriched from blood (not recorded which). The origin of this receptor is a middle-aged man who had recovered from COVID-19. The V and J genes are TRBV9 and TRBJ2-7; D is possibly TRBD2 (5 bases). Written as DNA, the CDR3 is TGTGCCAGCAGCGTAGCTCTGGCGGGTCCCTACGAGCAGTACTTC. Protein: CASSVALAGPYEQYF.